A selection of T cell receptor beta chains follows, all from one sample in a study of blood T cell repertoires in COVID-19. Only in-frame clones appear in the TCRdb table, and some are missing; sequencing was by immunoSEQ multiplex PCR. Of a few hundred thousand clones in the sample, around 88% were seen once. Input material: peripheral blood. The receptors derive from a woman under 40 who had recovered from COVID-19. The CDR3 runs from the conserved cysteine through the conserved F or W. D genes are given only for firm matches. Clone size, where shown, is once, few, many, or a class for clones that have expanded.

TRBJ1-1 . TRBV3-1/TRBV3-2 TRBD1 CASSQGQGWAFF TGTGCCAGCAGCCAGGGACAGGGTTGGGCTTTCTTT
TRBJ2-7 . TRBV7-9 . CASSGSGYEQYF TGTGCCAGCAGCGGTAGCGGCTACGAGCAGTACTTC
TRBJ2-2 . TRBV14 . CASSQASPGVTGELFF TGTGCCAGCAGCCAAGCTAGTCCAGGGGTCACCGGGGAGCTGTTTTTT
TRBJ1-4 . TRBV3-1/TRBV3-2 . CASSQVPGVEKLFF TGTGCCAGCAGCCAAGTGCCCGGGGTTGAAAAACTGTTTTTT
TRBJ2-2 . TRBV2 . CASSEALRGGELFF TGTGCCAGCAGTGAAGCGCTTCGGGGCGGGGAGCTGTTTTTT
TRBJ2-5 once TRBV7-2 . CASSLGGFRKETQYF TGTGCCAGCAGCTTAGGCGGCTTTAGGAAAGAGACCCAGTACTTC
TRBJ2-7 . TRBV7-2 TRBD2 CASQLFSGLNEQYF TGTGCCAGCCAACTATTTAGCGGGTTAAACGAGCAGTACTTC
TRBJ2-7 . TRBV15 TRBD1 CATSRDGQGSWDEQYF TGTGCCACCAGCAGAGACGGACAGGGTAGTTGGGACGAGCAGTACTTC
TRBJ2-1 . TRBV19 TRBD2 CASSISSGAHNEQFF TGTGCCAGTAGTATTAGTAGCGGGGCTCACAATGAGCAGTTCTTC
TRBJ2-1 . TRBV25-1 . CASNLGGNEQFF TGTGCCAGCAACTTAGGGGGCAATGAGCAGTTCTTC
TRBJ2-5 . TRBV6-2/TRBV6-3 . CASSYGASGETQYF TGTGCCAGCAGTTACGGGGCGAGCGGGGAGACCCAGTACTTC
TRBJ2-7 once TRBV6-6 TRBD2 CASSRTSGNKPRAGKQYF TGTGCCAGCAGTCGCACTAGCGGGAATAAACCCAGGGCGGGTAAACAGTACTTC
TRBJ1-2 . TRBV7-2 . CASSQPENYGYTF TGTGCCAGCAGCCAACCAGAAAACTATGGCTACACCTTC
TRBJ1-5 . TRBV11-2 . CASAWGGNQPQHF TGTGCCAGCGCCTGGGGGGGCAATCAGCCCCAGCATTTT
TRBJ2-1 . TRBV19 . CASRRDSWGKAYNEQFF TGTGCCAGTAGGAGGGATTCTTGGGGAAAGGCCTACAATGAGCAGTTCTTC
TRBJ2-7 . TRBV14 TRBD1 CASSQVGTGPYEQYF TGTGCCAGCAGCCAAGTGGGGACAGGTCCCTACGAGCAGTACTTC
TRBJ1-4 . TRBV4-2 TRBD1 CASSQAGQGFEKLFF TGTGCCAGCAGCCAAGCGGGACAGGGTTTTGAAAAACTGTTTTTT
TRBJ2-7 . TRBV6-1 . CASSEGWGRRPYEQYF TGTGCCAGCAGTGAAGGTTGGGGCAGGCGTCCCTACGAGCAGTACTTC
TRBJ2-7 . TRBV6-6 . CASSYREQGSYEQYF TGTGCCAGCAGTTACAGAGAGCAGGGCTCCTACGAGCAGTACTTC
TRBJ2-1 . TRBV14 . CASSLGLVKSSYNEQFF TGTGCCAGCAGCCTTGGACTGGTTAAGAGCTCCTACAATGAGCAGTTCTTC
TRBJ2-1 . TRBV19 TRBD2 CASSTTGGPYNEQFF TGTGCCAGTAGTACCACGGGGGGTCCTTACAATGAGCAGTTCTTC
TRBJ1-5 . TRBV19 TRBD1 CASSIETGRQPQHF TGTGCCAGTAGTATTGAGACAGGGCGTCAGCCCCAGCATTTT
TRBJ1-2 . TRBV5-4 . CASSLGGQLYGYTF TGTGCCAGCAGCTTGGGCGGTCAGCTCTATGGCTACACCTTC
TRBJ1-5 . TRBV28 TRBD1 CASRQTGSNQPQHF TGTGCCAGCAGACAGACAGGGTCGAATCAGCCCCAGCATTTT
TRBJ2-2 . TRBV3-1/TRBV3-2 TRBD1 CASSQVSSGGNTGELFF TGTGCCAGCAGCCAAGTAAGCTCAGGGGGCAATACCGGGGAGCTGTTTTTT
TRBJ2-7 few TRBV11-3 . CASSLDSGVSSYEQYF TGTGCCAGCAGCTTAGATTCGGGGGTCAGCTCCTACGAGCAGTACTTC
TRBJ1-1 . TRBV7-3 . CASSRAGGAGTEAFF TGTGCCAGCAGCAGAGCGGGAGGGGCGGGGACTGAAGCTTTCTTT
TRBJ2-4 . TRBV5-4 TRBD2 CASSGGDIQYF TGTGCCAGCAGCGGGGGGGACATTCAGTACTTC
TRBJ1-1 . TRBV19 . CASRVGDTEAFF TGTGCCAGTAGAGTAGGGGACACTGAAGCTTTCTTT
TRBJ1-1 once TRBV7-3 . CASSVEGGRPAFF TGTGCCAGCAGCGTAGAAGGGGGACGCCCGGCTTTCTTT
TRBJ2-7 . TRBV5-4 TRBD1 CASSRGTGIHEQYF TGTGCCAGCAGCCGGGGGACAGGGATCCACGAGCAGTACTTC
TRBJ2-7 . TRBV28 TRBD2 CASSLRGLGEQYF TGTGCCAGCAGTTTGCGGGGGTTGGGAGAGCAGTACTTC
TRBJ1-1 . TRBV3-1/TRBV3-2 . CASSFRTVTNTEAFF TGTGCCAGCAGCTTCCGGACAGTTACGAACACTGAAGCTTTCTTT
TRBJ2-7 . TRBV3-1/TRBV3-2 . CASSRRLESGHEQYF TGTGCCAGCAGCCGAAGACTAGAATCGGGCCACGAGCAGTACTTC
TRBJ1-4 . TRBV15 . CATSRDIATNEKLFF TGTGCCACCAGCAGAGACATAGCAACTAATGAAAAACTGTTTTTT
TRBJ2-1 . TRBV28 TRBD2 CASSSVAGMSYNEQFF TGTGCCAGCAGTTCAGTAGCGGGAATGTCCTACAATGAGCAGTTCTTC
TRBJ2-2 . TRBV5-4 . CASSEKGAGTGELFF TGTGCCAGCAGCGAGAAAGGAGCTGGGACCGGGGAGCTGTTTTTT
TRBJ2-7 . TRBV5-5 TRBD1 CASSFLPRGIDEQYF TGTGCCAGCAGCTTCCTTCCCAGGGGGATCGACGAGCAGTACTTC
TRBJ2-5 . TRBV11-3 . CASSFSWQGSNQETQYF TGTGCCAGCAGCTTTAGTTGGCAGGGGTCGAACCAAGAGACCCAGTACTTC
TRBJ1-1 few TRBV6-5 TRBD1 CASTLQGRTEAFF TGTGCCAGCACCCTACAGGGGAGAACTGAAGCTTTCTTT
TRBJ2-2 . TRBV7-8 TRBD2 CASSLISSGYTGELFF TGTGCCAGCAGCTTAATTTCTAGCGGTTACACCGGGGAGCTGTTTTTT
TRBJ2-3 . TRBV4-3 TRBD2 CASSQAASGREDTQYF TGCGCCAGCAGCCAAGCGGCTAGCGGGAGGGAAGATACGCAGTATTTT
TRBJ1-2 . TRBV6-5 TRBD1 CASSYRGQGSDYGYTF TGTGCCAGCAGTTATCGGGGACAGGGTTCGGACTATGGCTACACCTTC
TRBJ1-1 . TRBV19 . CASSMGRGYPEAFF TGTGCCAGTAGTATGGGCAGGGGCTATCCTGAAGCTTTCTTT
TRBJ1-2 . TRBV10-3 TRBD1 CAIAAGQGKDGYTF TGTGCCATTGCTGCCGGACAGGGAAAGGATGGCTACACCTTC
TRBJ2-7 . TRBV18 TRBD2 CASSPSGSLYEQYF TGTGCCAGCTCACCCAGCGGGAGCCTCTACGAGCAGTACTTC
TRBJ1-4 . TRBV4-3 . CASSLLEFGEKLFF TGCGCCAGCAGCCTTCTAGAGTTTGGTGAAAAACTGTTTTTT
TRBJ2-1 . TRBV14 . CASSQEIGSYNEQFF TGTGCCAGCAGCCAAGAAATCGGGTCCTACAATGAGCAGTTCTTC
TRBJ1-1 . TRBV6-5 TRBD1 CASSTDRGGTEAFF TGTGCCAGCAGTACGGACAGGGGGGGCACTGAAGCTTTCTTT
TRBJ1-4 . TRBV5-5 . CASSLGGLATNEKLFF TGTGCCAGCAGCTTGGGAGGGCTGGCAACTAATGAAAAACTGTTTTTT
TRBJ2-2 . TRBV19 TRBD2 CASSTSGVNTGELFF TGTGCCAGTAGTACTAGCGGGGTCAACACCGGGGAGCTGTTTTTT
TRBJ1-2 . TRBV19 TRBD1 CATEEGTGIGYTF TGTGCCACCGAGGAGGGGACAGGGATTGGCTACACCTTC
TRBJ2-7 . TRBV20-1 . CSAGRSYEQYF TGCAGTGCCGGGAGATCCTACGAGCAGTACTTC
TRBJ1-5 . TRBV5-1 TRBD1 CASSEWTGENQPQHF TGCGCCAGCAGCGAATGGACAGGGGAGAATCAGCCCCAGCATTTT
TRBJ1-5 . TRBV5-5 TRBD1 CASSFEGARGNQPQHF TGTGCCAGCAGCTTCGAGGGGGCTCGGGGCAATCAGCCCCAGCATTTT
TRBJ1-5 . TRBV11-2 . CASSLVAGNQPQHF TGTGCCAGCAGCTTAGTGGCAGGCAATCAGCCCCAGCATTTT
TRBJ1-1 once TRBV19 . CASSWGQNTEAFF TGTGCCAGTAGTTGGGGACAGAACACTGAAGCTTTCTTT
TRBJ2-3 few TRBV19 TRBD1 CASSTGQETDTQYF TGTGCCAGTAGTACGGGACAGGAAACAGATACGCAGTATTTT
TRBJ2-7 . TRBV5-1 TRBD2 CASSPNRGSTYEQYF TGCGCCAGCAGCCCTAATCGCGGGAGTACCTACGAGCAGTACTTC